These T cell receptor beta chains were read from a single sample in a study of blood T cell repertoires in COVID-19. TCRdb's table, derived via immunoSEQ multiplex PCR, lists solely in-frame clones and lacks some. Of over 350,000 clones detected, about 85% appear once; the ten largest clones hold approximately 2%. The sequenced sample was PBMCs or T cells enriched from blood (not recorded which). The receptors come from a woman younger than 30 with acute COVID-19. CDR3s include the opening cysteine and the closing phenylalanine or tryptophan. The D gene is left open where the match is weak. Not all rows give a size; the values are once, few, many and, for expanded clones, a class.

D	J	V	size	DNA	CDR3
.	TRBJ1-1	TRBV10-2	.	TGCGCCAGCAGGTCCGGGACAGAAGCTTTCTTT	CASRSGTEAFF
.	TRBJ1-3	TRBV30	.	TGTGCCTGGAGTGACACCTCCGGAAACACCATATATTTT	CAWSDTSGNTIYF
.	TRBJ1-6	TRBV10-3	.	TGTGCCATCAGCCTGGACATTAAGACGGGTCCCCTCCACTTT	CAISLDIKTGPLHF
.	TRBJ1-4	TRBV27	few	TGTGCCAGCGGAGTAGGTGCATCGTTGAATGAAAAACTGTTTTTT	CASGVGASLNEKLFF
TRBD1	TRBJ1-1	TRBV2	.	TGTGCCAGCAGGCTAGGGGGCCTGACTGAAGCTTTCTTT	CASRLGGLTEAFF
TRBD1	TRBJ1-1	TRBV10-3	.	TGTGCCATCACTGAAACAGGGGGCTTCACTGAAGCTTTCTTT	CAITETGGFTEAFF
TRBD1	TRBJ2-7	TRBV7-9	.	TGTGCCAGCAGGCGGGACAGGGGGAGGCAGTACTTC	CASRRDRGRQYF
.	TRBJ1-4	TRBV6-5	.	TGTGCCAGCAGGACGGGGAGAGAAAAACTGTTTTTT	CASRTGREKLFF
.	TRBJ1-3	TRBV5-4	.	TGTGCCAGCAGCGACCCGGGCCAAGGGGGAGGAAACACCATATATTTT	CASSDPGQGGGNTIYF
TRBD1	TRBJ1-2	TRBV11-2	.	TGTGCCAGCACCCCCGGGACAGAAGCTAACTATGGCTACACCTTC	CASTPGTEANYGYTF
.	TRBJ1-6	TRBV4-3	.	TGCGCCAGCAGCCAAGATTGGGCAGTTAATTCACCCCTCCACTTT	CASSQDWAVNSPLHF
.	TRBJ2-3	TRBV3-1/TRBV3-2	.	TGTGCCAGCAGCCAGCAGACTAGCACAGATACGCAGTATTTT	CASSQQTSTDTQYF
.	TRBJ2-3	TRBV5-8	.	TGTGCCAGCAGCTTCGGGTCCCGCACAGATACGCAGTATTTT	CASSFGSRTDTQYF
TRBD1	TRBJ2-3	TRBV24-1	.	TGTGCCACCAGTTTGAGGGGGCCTACCAACACAGATACGCAGTATTTT	CATSLRGPTNTDTQYF
TRBD2	TRBJ2-1	TRBV3-1/TRBV3-2	.	TGTGCCAGCAGCCCTTTTGGGGGGGACCGTAATGAGCAGTTCTTC	CASSPFGGDRNEQFF
TRBD1	TRBJ1-5	TRBV7-2	.	TGTGCCAGCAGGCCCGATAGGGGGCTGGGGATCAATCAGCCCCAGCATTTT	CASRPDRGLGINQPQHF
TRBD2	TRBJ2-7	TRBV28	.	TGTGCCAGCACACTGTGGGCGGGAGACGAGCAGTACTTC	CASTLWAGDEQYF
TRBD2	TRBJ2-1	TRBV9	.	TGTGCCAGCAGCGGAAGACTAGCGGGGAGGAATGAGCAGTTCTTC	CASSGRLAGRNEQFF
.	TRBJ2-3	TRBV6-4	.	TGTGCCAGCACCTCACGCCTTTCGCTAAGCACAGATACGCAGTATTTT	CASTSRLSLSTDTQYF
TRBD2	TRBJ2-1	TRBV30	.	TGTGCCTGGACACTCCGCAGCGGGAGTTCCTACAATGAGCAGTTCTTC	CAWTLRSGSSYNEQFF
TRBD1	TRBJ2-7	TRBV6-4	.	TGTGCCAGCAGTGACTATTTCGGGACAGGGGTAAAGGAGCAGTACTTC	CASSDYFGTGVKEQYF
TRBD2	TRBJ2-3	TRBV3-1/TRBV3-2	once	TGTGCCAGCACCGTTAGCGGGGGATCCACAGATACGCAGTATTTT	CASTVSGGSTDTQYF
TRBD2	TRBJ2-2	TRBV7-9	.	TGTGCCAGCAGCCCCAGACTAGCGGGAGGCACCGGGGAGCTGTTTTTT	CASSPRLAGGTGELFF
TRBD1	TRBJ2-7	TRBV2	.	TGTGCCAGCAGTGAAGTGGGACAGGGGGCTGGTGAGCAGTACTTC	CASSEVGQGAGEQYF
.	TRBJ1-1	TRBV6-5	few	TGTGCCAGCAGCACCCCAGGGGTCCATACTGAAGCTTTCTTT	CASSTPGVHTEAFF
TRBD1	TRBJ2-3	TRBV24-1	once	TGTGCCACCAGTGCCCCGCCGGGCGGGGGACAGGGGACAGATACGCAGTATTTT	CATSAPPGGGQGTDTQYF
.	TRBJ1-1	TRBV20-1	once	TGCAGTGCTAGGACAGCTCTTGAAGCTTTCTTT	CSARTALEAFF
TRBD1	TRBJ2-7	TRBV29-1	.	TGCAGCGTTACGGGACAGTTTTTTGGCTACGAGCAGTACTTC	CSVTGQFFGYEQYF
.	TRBJ1-1	TRBV10-3	.	TGTGCCACCCAAGGGGTAAACACTGAAGCTTTCTTT	CATQGVNTEAFF
TRBD2	TRBJ2-2	TRBV2	once	TGTGCCAGCCTAGCGGCCCCGAGCGAGAACACCGGGGAGCTGTTTTTT	CASLAAPSENTGELFF
.	TRBJ1-3	TRBV5-6	once	TGTGCCAGCAGCTATGGGCACTTAGGAAACACCATATATTTT	CASSYGHLGNTIYF
TRBD1	TRBJ1-5	TRBV3-1/TRBV3-2	.	TGTGCCAGCAGCCAAGGCTACAGGGGAGATCAGCCCCAGCATTTT	CASSQGYRGDQPQHF
TRBD2	TRBJ2-2	TRBV9	.	TGTGCCAGCAGCTTACTAGCGGGAGAAACCGGGGAGCTGTTTTTT	CASSLLAGETGELFF
.	TRBJ1-1	TRBV7-9	.	TGTGCCAGCAGCTTAGACAGGAACACTGAAGCTTTCTTT	CASSLDRNTEAFF
TRBD1	TRBJ2-7	TRBV19	.	TGTGCCAGTTCTACAGGGGCAGCCTTAGGCTACGAGCAGTACTTC	CASSTGAALGYEQYF
TRBD1	TRBJ2-7	TRBV10-3	once	TGTGCCATCAGCCCAGGGGGCGAGCAGTACTTC	CAISPGGEQYF
TRBD2	TRBJ2-2	TRBV27	once	TGTGCCAGCAGTTTTTTAGCGGGAGGGCCAGGCACCGGGGAGCTGTTTTTT	CASSFLAGGPGTGELFF
TRBD1	TRBJ2-5	TRBV5-1	.	TGCGCCAGCAGCTCCCGGACAGGGGAAGAGACCCAGTACTTC	CASSSRTGEETQYF
.	TRBJ1-1	TRBV2	few	TGTGCCAGCAGTGAAGGGGCAGGAGCTTTCTTT	CASSEGAGAFF
TRBD1	TRBJ2-1	TRBV7-2	few	TGTGCCAGCAGCCCTCGAGACAGGGGTTACAATGAGCAGTTCTTC	CASSPRDRGYNEQFF
.	TRBJ2-1	TRBV7-9	.	TGTGCCAGCAGGGGAGCGAGCTCCTACAATGAGCAGTTCTTC	CASRGASSYNEQFF
.	TRBJ2-5	TRBV11-3	.	TGTGCCAGCAGCTTAGGGAGGGGGCTAGAGACCCAGTACTTC	CASSLGRGLETQYF
.	TRBJ1-2	TRBV12-3/TRBV12-4	.	TGTGCCAGCAGTCCAACAGGAGCCTATGGCTACACCTTC	CASSPTGAYGYTF
TRBD1	TRBJ1-6	TRBV7-6	.	TGTGCCAGCAGTTCCGCCGGGACAGTTAATTCACCCCTCCACTTT	CASSSAGTVNSPLHF
.	TRBJ2-3	TRBV5-6	.	TGTGCCAGCAGCGGGGGACACCCACAAGATACGCAGTATTTT	CASSGGHPQDTQYF
.	TRBJ2-7	TRBV7-9	.	TGTGCCAGCAGCTTAGAACTGATTGACGAGCAGTACTTC	CASSLELIDEQYF
.	TRBJ2-7	TRBV5-5	.	TGTGCCAGCAGCTTGGACTCAACAGGGCCCGACGAGCAGTACTTC	CASSLDSTGPDEQYF
.	TRBJ2-1	TRBV19	.	TGTGCCAGTAGTCGGGGGATTAACAGTGAGCAGTTCTTC	CASSRGINSEQFF
.	TRBJ1-1	TRBV12-3/TRBV12-4	few	TGTGCCAGCAGTTTAGACATTATTGCTGAAGCTTTCTTT	CASSLDIIAEAFF
TRBD1	TRBJ1-4	TRBV19	.	TGTGCCAGTAGTAATGTAACGGGGACAGGAGGAGAAAAACTGTTTTTT	CASSNVTGTGGEKLFF
.	TRBJ1-4	TRBV5-6	.	TGTGCCAGCAGCCCCGTGGGCAGGGCCGGGGAAAAACTGTTTTTT	CASSPVGRAGEKLFF
TRBD2	TRBJ2-3	TRBV29-1	.	TGCAGCGTTGCAGGACTAGCGGATATTATCGATACGCAGTATTTT	CSVAGLADIIDTQYF
.	TRBJ1-1	TRBV5-1	.	TGCGCCAGCAGCTTGATGGCAGGGGCCCTGGACACTGAAGCTTTCTTT	CASSLMAGALDTEAFF
.	TRBJ2-3	TRBV19	.	TGTGCCAGTAGTATTGGGGGCTACGCAGATACGCAGTATTTT	CASSIGGYADTQYF